The 8 T cell receptor beta chains below all came from one sample that was sequenced in a study of blood T cell repertoires in COVID-19. Only in-frame clones appear in the TCRdb table, and some are missing; sequencing was by immunoSEQ multiplex PCR. The table lists roughly 170,000 clones, 86% of them singletons. Sequencing was done on a sample of peripheral blood. These receptors came from a man between 70 and 80 years old with active or convalescent COVID-19.

The chain has TRBV5-1 and TRBJ2-2; D uncertain. The CDR3 consists of 13 residues. V was trimmed by 1 base and J by 4 bases, leaving 5 bases between them. CDR1 is SGHRS, CDR2 YFSETQ, per germline. CDR3 in DNA: TGCGCCAGCAGCTTGCACTCCACCGGGGAGCTGTTTTTT. The encoded protein is CASSLHSTGELFF.

This chain uses TRBV28 with TRBJ2-1; D may be TRBD2 (5 bases). CDR1 and CDR2 (germline): MDHEN, SYDVKM. The CDR3 has 15 residues. Trimming cost V 2 bases and J 9 bases, with 17 bases left between them. CDR3 sequence: CASSLTGSKNAEQFF. The DNA of the CDR3 is TGTGCCAGCAGTTTAACGGGGTCTAAGAATGCTGAGCAGTTCTTC. The full variable domain, with the rest looked up from reference TRBV28 and TRBJ2-1, is DVKVTQSSRYLVKRTGEKVFLECVQDMDHENMFWYRQDPGLGLRLIYFSYDVKMKEKGDIPEGYSVSREKKERFSLILESASTNQTSMYLCASSLTGSKNAEQFFGPGTRLTVL.

This clone has just a few counts. The chain uses TRBV6-6 and TRBJ2-1; the D gene is possibly TRBD2 (6 bases). The V and J ends lost 8 bases and 2 bases respectively, with 16 bases between them. This CDR3 region has 15 residues. CDR1 is MNHNY and CDR2 is SVGAGI in the germline V gene (reference sequence). CDR3: CASLLHGTPYNEQFF. CDR3 sequence (DNA): TGTGCCAGCCTACTACACGGGACTCCCTACAATGAGCAGTTCTTC.

The chain combines TRBV12-3 or TRBV12-4 with TRBJ2-7; tentative D call: TRBD2 (5 bases). The V gene lost 9 bases and the J gene lost 4 bases, with 13 bases spanning the gap. The CDR3 spans 12 residues. The CDR3 nucleotides read TGTGCCAGTATGGGAGCAAAATACGAGCAGTACTTC. Residues: CASMGAKYEQYF.

The chain couples TRBV18 to TRBJ2-1; 7 positions agree with TRBD2. Trimming took 4 bases from V and 8 from J; bases not matched to a gene: 11. Germline CDR1 KGHSH, CDR2 LQKENI. This CDR3 has 15 amino acids. CDR3: CASSLRTSIFDEQFF. Here the CDR3 DNA reads TGTGCCAGCTCACTCCGGACTAGTATTTTCGATGAGCAGTTCTTC.

The chain carries TRBV4-3 and TRBJ1-1, with 7 bases matching TRBD1. V gave up 0 bases and J gave up 10 bases; unmatched junction bases: 5. Germline V CDR1 and CDR2: LGHNA, YSLEER. The CDR3 is 13 amino acids. The CDR3, as DNA: TGCGCCAGCAGCCAAGACCGTGGACAGGCAGCTTTCTTT. Protein sequence: CASSQDRGQAAFF.

The chain joins TRBV5-1 to TRBJ2-3, with 10 nucleotides matching TRBD1. J lost 2 bases, V lost 0 bases, and 9 bases had no gene match. The CDR3 contains 18 residues. Germline CDR1 is SGHRS and CDR2 is YFSETQ. CDR3 DNA: TGCGCCAGCAGCTTGGACCCGGGACAGGGGACCGCCACAGATACGCAGTATTTT. Translation gives CASSLDPGQGTATDTQYF. Full variable domain (rest looked up from reference TRBV5-1 and TRBJ2-3): KAGVTQTPRYLIKTRGQQVTLSCSPISGHRSVSWYQQTPGQGLQFLFEYFSETQRNKGNFPGRFSGRQFSNSRSEMNVSTLELGDSALYLCASSLDPGQGTATDTQYFGPGTRLTVL.

The chain recombines TRBV18 with TRBJ1-2; 9 nucleotides agree with TRBD1. The CDR3 extends over 15 amino acids. Germline V lookup: CDR1 KGHSH, CDR2 LQKENI. V trimming: 3 bases; J trimming: 6 bases; junction bases outside the gene matches: 8. The CDR3 bases are TGTGCCAGCTCACCTTCAAACAGGGGGCGAGATGGCTACACCTTC. This gives the protein CASSPSNRGRDGYTF.